Described below is a single T cell receptor (beta chain) sequence and its context. Generation of TCR cDNA used 5'RACE template switching (which added a universal primer site and UMIs). TCRdb passed the 5' RACE reads through MiXCR, listing each CDR3 protein once. The data contain about 220,000 distinct CDR3 sequences, less than 3.5% of them singletons. The CDR3 contains 15 residues. The V and J ends lost 2 bases and 1 base respectively, with 11 bases between them. Germline CDR1 and CDR2: SGHTA and FQGNSA. This specimen belongs to a study of T cells after yellow fever vaccination. The input for sequencing was CD4+ T cells sorted from PBMCs, taken 10 days after the yellow fever booster vaccination. This TCR was sampled from a man younger than 35 who received the YFV17D yellow fever vaccine. The V and J genes are TRBV7-2 and TRBJ1-2, with D unclear. Here the CDR3 DNA reads TGTGCCAGCAGCTTAAGTTCCAGATTTAACTATGGCTACACCTTC. This translates into CASSLSSRFNYGYTF.